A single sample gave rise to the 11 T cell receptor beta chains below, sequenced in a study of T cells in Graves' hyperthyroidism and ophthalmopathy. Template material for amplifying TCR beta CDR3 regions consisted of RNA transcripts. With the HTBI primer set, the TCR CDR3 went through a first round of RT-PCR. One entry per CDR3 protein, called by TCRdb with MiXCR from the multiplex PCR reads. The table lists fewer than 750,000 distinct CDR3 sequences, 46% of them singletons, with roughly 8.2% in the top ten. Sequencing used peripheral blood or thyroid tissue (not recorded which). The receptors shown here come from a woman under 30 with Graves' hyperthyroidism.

The CDR3 region has the DNA TGTGCCAGCAGTGGCCGGACAGGGACTAATGAAAAACTGTTTTTT. Protein sequence: CASSGRTGTNEKLFF. V and J are TRBV6-1 and TRBJ1-4; 8 bases are shared with TRBD1. The CDR3 has 15 residues. The V gene end was trimmed by 4 bases and the J gene end by 2 bases; junction bases not matched to a gene: 3. CDR1 is MNHNS and CDR2 is SASEGT in the germline V gene.

CDR3 nucleotides: TGTGCCAGCAGGGCCCAGACAGCCACGGTTAATGAAAAACTGTTTTTT. Protein: CASRAQTATVNEKLFF. The chain is built from TRBV7-8 and TRBJ1-4; D may be TRBD1 (5 bases). From germline, CDR1 is SGHVS and CDR2 FQNEAQ. This CDR3 region has 16 residues. V lost 6 bases, J lost 4 bases, and 18 bases lay in between.

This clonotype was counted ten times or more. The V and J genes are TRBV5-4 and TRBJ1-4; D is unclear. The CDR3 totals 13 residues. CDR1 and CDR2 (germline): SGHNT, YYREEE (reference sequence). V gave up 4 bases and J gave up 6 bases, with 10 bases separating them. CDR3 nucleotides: TGTGCCAGCAGCCCGTCCACAGATGAAAAACTGTTTTTT. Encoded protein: CASSPSTDEKLFF. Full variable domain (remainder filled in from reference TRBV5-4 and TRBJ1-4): ETGVTQSPTHLIKTRGQQVTLRCSSQSGHNTVSWYQQALGQGPQFIFQYYREEENGRGNFPPRFSGLQFPNYSSELNVNALELDDSALYLCASSPSTDEKLFFGSGTQLSVL.

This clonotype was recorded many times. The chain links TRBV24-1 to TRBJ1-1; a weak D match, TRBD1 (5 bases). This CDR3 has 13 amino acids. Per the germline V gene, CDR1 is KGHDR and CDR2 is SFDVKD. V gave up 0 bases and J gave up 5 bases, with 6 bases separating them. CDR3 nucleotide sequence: TGTGCCACCAGTGATTTGTCAGGGACTGAAGCTTTCTTT. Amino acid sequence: CATSDLSGTEAFF.

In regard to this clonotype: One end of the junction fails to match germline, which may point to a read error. CDR3: CWGLAGSSRANVPTF. CDR3 in DNA: TGTTGGGGACTAGCGGGCTCCTCTAGGGCCAACGTCCCGACTTTC. This chain joins TRBV7-3 and TRBJ2-6; 12 bases line up with TRBD2. Germline CDR1 and CDR2: SGHTA and FQGTGA. CDR3 length: 15 residues.

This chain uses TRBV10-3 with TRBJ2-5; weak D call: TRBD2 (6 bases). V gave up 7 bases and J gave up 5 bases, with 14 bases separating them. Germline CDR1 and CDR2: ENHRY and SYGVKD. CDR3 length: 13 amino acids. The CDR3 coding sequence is TGTGCCATCACCAAGACTAGATTCGAGACCCAGTACTTC. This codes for CAITKTRFETQYF.

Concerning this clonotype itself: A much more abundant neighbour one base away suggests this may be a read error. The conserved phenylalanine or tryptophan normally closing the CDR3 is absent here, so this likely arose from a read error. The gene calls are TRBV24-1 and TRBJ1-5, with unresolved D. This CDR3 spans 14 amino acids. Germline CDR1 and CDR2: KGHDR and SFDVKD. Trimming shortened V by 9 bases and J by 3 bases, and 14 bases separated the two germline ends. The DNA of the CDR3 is TGTGCCACCGCAAGAGGACCGTACAATCAGCCCCAGCATTCT. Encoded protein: CATARGPYNQPQHS.

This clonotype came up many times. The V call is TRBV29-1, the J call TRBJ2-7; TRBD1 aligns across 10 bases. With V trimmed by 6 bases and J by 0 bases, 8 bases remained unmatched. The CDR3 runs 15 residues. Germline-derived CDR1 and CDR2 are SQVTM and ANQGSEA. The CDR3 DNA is TGCAGCGTACCGGGACAGGGGCACCCCTCCTACGAGCAGTACTTC. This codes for CSVPGQGHPSYEQYF.

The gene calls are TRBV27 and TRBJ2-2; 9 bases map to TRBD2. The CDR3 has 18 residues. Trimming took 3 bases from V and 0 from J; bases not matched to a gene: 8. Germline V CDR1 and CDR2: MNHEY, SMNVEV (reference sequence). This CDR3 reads CASSFELAGSPNTGELFF. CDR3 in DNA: TGTGCCAGCAGTTTTGAACTAGCGGGTTCCCCGAACACCGGGGAGCTGTTTTTT.

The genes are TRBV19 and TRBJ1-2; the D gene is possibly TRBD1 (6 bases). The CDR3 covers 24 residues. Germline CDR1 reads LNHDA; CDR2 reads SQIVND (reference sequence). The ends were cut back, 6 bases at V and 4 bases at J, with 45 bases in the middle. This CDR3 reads CASRYRVQGLDPVPTGTGLYGYTF. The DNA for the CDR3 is TGTGCCAGTAGGTACAGGGTCCAAGGTTTGGACCCTGTACCTACTGGCACAGGACTCTATGGCTACACCTTC.

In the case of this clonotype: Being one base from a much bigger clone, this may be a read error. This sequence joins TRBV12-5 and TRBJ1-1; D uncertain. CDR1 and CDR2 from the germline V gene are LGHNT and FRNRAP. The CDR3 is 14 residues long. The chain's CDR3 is CASNFIGENPEAFF. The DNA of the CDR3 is TGTGCCAGCAATTTTATTGGGGAGAACCCTGAAGCTTTCTTT. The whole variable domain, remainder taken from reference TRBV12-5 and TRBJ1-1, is DARVTQTPRHKVTEMGQEVTMRCQPILGHNTVFWYRQTMMQGLELLAYFRNRAPLDDSGMPKDRFSAEMPDATLATLKIQPSEPRDSAVYFCASNFIGENPEAFFGQGTRLTVV.